This T cell receptor (beta chain) was captured by sequencing in a study of OX40 agonist ivuxolimab in advanced cancers. Assay: immunoSEQ multiplex PCR; the TCRdb copy retains only in-frame clones and omits some. Among about 48,000 clones listed, roughly 80% were seen once. Per germline, CDR1 KGHSH and CDR2 LQKENI. The CDR3 has 17 amino acids. Trimming shortened V by 5 bases and J by 4 bases, and 21 bases separated the two germline ends. The rearrangement uses TRBV18 and TRBJ1-3, with D unclear. The sequence was collected from an adult with an advanced solid tumor such as melanoma, head and neck, liver or kidney cancer. The material was CD4+ or CD8+ T cells sorted from blood, obtained in a trial of the OX40 agonist ivuxolimab. CDR3 sequence: CASSSRARGSWGNTIYF. CDR3 nucleotide sequence: TGTGCCAGCTCATCACGGGCTCGGGGTTCCTGGGGAAACACCATATATTTT. Variable domain in full (rest from reference TRBV18 and TRBJ1-3): NAGVMQNPRHLVRRRGQEARLRCSPMKGHSHVYWYRQLPEEGLKFMVYLQKENIIDESGMPKERFSAEFPKEGPSILRIQQVVRGDSAAYFCASSSRARGSWGNTIYFGEGSWLTVV.